This T cell receptor (beta chain) emerged from a study of blood T cell repertoires in COVID-19. Study details: Samples taken during acute and convalescent COVID-19 were collected in the United States, Italy and Spain. The cDNA or gDNA used as material had been derived from T cells, B-cell-depleted T cells, or PBMCs.

Under the authors' procedure: It was from reference gene primer amplification that nucleated cell counts were estimated. Here immunoSEQ multiplex PCR was the method, and the copy in TCRdb shows in-frame clones only, minus some. From that table come the V and J calls and clone size; the DNA was used to work out D and trimming. The sample holds 150,000 to 200,000 clones; roughly 80% are singletons and the top ten take roughly 14%. V lost 0 bases to trimming and J lost 2 bases; unmatched junction nucleotides: 3. Germline CDR1 and CDR2: SGHKS and YYEKEE (reference sequence). The CDR3 totals 15 residues. Relative to its sample, this clone is medium-sized (0.01 to 0.1%).

This sequence originates from a man aged 50 to 60 who had recovered from COVID-19. Sequencing was carried out using peripheral blood. This rearrangement joins TRBV5-5 to TRBJ2-7; 9 positions match TRBD2. The CDR3 bases are TGTGCCAGCAGCTTGGGGTCTAGCGGGGCCTACGAGCAGTACTTC. It translates to CASSLGSSGAYEQYF. Full variable domain (missing parts from reference TRBV5-5 and TRBJ2-7): DAGVTQSPTHLIKTRGQQVTLRCSPISGHKSVSWYQQVLGQGPQFIFQYYEKEERGRGNFPDRFSARQFPNYSSELNVNALLLGDSALYLCASSLGSSGAYEQYFGPGTRLTVT.